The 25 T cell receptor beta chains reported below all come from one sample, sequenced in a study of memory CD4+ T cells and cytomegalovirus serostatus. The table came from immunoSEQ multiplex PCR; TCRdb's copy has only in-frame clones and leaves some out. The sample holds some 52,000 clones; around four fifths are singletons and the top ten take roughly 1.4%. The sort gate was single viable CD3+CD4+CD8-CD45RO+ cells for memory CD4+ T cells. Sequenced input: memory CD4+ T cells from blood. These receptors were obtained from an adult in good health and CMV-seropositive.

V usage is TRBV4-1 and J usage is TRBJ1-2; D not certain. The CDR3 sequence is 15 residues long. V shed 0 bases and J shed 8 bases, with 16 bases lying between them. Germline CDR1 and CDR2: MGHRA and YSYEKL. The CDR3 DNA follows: TGCGCCAGCAGCCAAGATCTCGTTCTTCACCCCGGCTACACCTTC. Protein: CASSQDLVLHPGYTF.

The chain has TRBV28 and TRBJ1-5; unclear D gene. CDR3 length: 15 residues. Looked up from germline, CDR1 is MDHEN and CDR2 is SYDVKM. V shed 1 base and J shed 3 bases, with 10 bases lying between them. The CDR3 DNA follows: TGTGCCAGCAGTTTATCGGGGTCCTTCAATCAGCCCCAGCATTTT. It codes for CASSLSGSFNQPQHF.

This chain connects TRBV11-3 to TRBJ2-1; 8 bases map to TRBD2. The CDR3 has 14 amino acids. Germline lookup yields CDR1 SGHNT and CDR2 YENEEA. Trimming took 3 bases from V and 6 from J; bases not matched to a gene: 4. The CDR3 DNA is TGTGCCAGCAGCTTCTTTAGCGGGGCCAATGAGCAGTTCTTC. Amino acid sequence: CASSFFSGANEQFF.

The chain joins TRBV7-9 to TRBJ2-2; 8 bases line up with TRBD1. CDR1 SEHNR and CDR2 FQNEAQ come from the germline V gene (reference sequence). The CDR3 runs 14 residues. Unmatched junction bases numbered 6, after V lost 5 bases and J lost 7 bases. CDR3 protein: CASSPRTGIGELFF. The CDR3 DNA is TGTGCCAGCAGCCCCAGGACAGGGATCGGGGAGCTGTTTTTT.

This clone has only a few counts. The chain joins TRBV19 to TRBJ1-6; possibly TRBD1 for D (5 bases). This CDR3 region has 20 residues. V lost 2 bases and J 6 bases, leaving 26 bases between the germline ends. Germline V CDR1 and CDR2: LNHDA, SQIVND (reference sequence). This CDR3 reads CASSIRGTNPGTSPNSPLHF. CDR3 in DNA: TGTGCCAGTAGTATACGAGGTACTAACCCAGGGACTTCACCTAATTCACCCCTCCACTTT.

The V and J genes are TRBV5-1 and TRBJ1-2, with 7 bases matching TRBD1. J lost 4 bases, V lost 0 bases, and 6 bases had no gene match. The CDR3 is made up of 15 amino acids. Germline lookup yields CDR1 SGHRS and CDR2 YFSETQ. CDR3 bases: TGCGCCAGCAGCTTGGAGACAGGGACAATCTATGGCTACACCTTC. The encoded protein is CASSLETGTIYGYTF.

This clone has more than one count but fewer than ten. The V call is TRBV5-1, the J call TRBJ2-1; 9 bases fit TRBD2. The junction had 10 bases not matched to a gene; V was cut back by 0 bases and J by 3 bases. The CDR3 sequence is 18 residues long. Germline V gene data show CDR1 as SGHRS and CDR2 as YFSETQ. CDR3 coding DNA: TGCGCCAGCAGCTTGGGCGGGAGGGCCTCGAGTAGCTACAATGAGCAGTTCTTC. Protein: CASSLGGRASSSYNEQFF.

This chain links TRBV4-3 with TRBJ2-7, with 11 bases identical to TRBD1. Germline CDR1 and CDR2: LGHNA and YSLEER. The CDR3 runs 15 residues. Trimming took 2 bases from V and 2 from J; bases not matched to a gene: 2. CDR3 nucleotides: TGCGCCAGCAGCCAATGGGACAGGGGGACCTACGAGCAGTACTTC. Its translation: CASSQWDRGTYEQYF.

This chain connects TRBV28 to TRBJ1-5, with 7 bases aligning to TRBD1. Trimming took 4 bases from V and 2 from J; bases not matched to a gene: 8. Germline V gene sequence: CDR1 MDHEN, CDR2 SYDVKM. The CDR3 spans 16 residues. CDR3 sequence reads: CASSSPGGRGNQPQHF. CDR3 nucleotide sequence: TGTGCCAGCAGTTCACCAGGGGGTAGGGGCAATCAGCCCCAGCATTTT.

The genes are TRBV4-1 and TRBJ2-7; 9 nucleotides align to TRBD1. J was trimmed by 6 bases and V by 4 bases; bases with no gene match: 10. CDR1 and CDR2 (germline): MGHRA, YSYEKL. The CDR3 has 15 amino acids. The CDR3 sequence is CASSPLGQGIGEQYF. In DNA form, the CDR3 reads TGCGCCAGCAGCCCCCTGGGACAGGGAATCGGCGAGCAGTACTTC.

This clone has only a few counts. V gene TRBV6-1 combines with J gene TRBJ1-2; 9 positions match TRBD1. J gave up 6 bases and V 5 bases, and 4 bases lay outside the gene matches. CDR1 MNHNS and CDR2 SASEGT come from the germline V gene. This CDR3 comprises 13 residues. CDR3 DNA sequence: TGTGCCAGCAGTCAACAGGGGGCGAATGGCTACACCTTC. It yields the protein CASSQQGANGYTF.

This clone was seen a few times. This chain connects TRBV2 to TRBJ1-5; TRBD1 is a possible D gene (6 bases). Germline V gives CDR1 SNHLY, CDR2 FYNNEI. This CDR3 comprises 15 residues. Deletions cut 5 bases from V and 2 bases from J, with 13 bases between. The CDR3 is CASSSQGLGNQPQHF. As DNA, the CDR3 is TGTGCCAGCAGTTCACAGGGTTTGGGCAATCAGCCCCAGCATTTT.

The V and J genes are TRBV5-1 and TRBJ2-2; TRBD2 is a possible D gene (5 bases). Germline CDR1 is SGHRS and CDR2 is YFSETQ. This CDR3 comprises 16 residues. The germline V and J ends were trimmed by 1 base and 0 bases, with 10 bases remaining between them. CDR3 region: CASSLFGESNTGELFF. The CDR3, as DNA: TGCGCCAGCAGCTTGTTCGGGGAATCGAACACCGGGGAGCTGTTTTTT.

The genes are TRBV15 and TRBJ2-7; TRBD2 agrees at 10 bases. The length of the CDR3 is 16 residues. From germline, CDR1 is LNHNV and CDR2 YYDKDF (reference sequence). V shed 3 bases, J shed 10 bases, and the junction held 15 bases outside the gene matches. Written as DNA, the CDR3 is TGTGCCACCAGCAGGCAACCTAGCGGGAGCTGGAGGAAACAGTACTTC. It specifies CATSRQPSGSWRKQYF.

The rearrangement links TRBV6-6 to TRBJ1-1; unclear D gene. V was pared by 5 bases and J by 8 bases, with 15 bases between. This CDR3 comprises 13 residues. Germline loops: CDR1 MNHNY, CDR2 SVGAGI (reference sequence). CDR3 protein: CASSPRYEGEAFF. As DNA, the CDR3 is TGTGCCAGCAGTCCCCGGTATGAAGGGGAAGCTTTCTTT.

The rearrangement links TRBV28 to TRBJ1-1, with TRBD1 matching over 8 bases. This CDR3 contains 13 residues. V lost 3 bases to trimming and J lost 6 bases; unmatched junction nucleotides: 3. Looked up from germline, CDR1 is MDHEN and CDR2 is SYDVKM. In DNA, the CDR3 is TGTGCCAGCAGTTTCTCGGACAGGGCTGAAGCTTTCTTT. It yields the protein CASSFSDRAEAFF.

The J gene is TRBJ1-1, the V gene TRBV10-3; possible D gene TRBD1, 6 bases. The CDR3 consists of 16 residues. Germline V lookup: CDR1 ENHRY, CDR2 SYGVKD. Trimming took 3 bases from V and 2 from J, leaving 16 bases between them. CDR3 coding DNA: TGTGCCATCAGTGACCCTATCAGGGGCCCCAACACTGAAGCTTTCTTT. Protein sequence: CAISDPIRGPNTEAFF.

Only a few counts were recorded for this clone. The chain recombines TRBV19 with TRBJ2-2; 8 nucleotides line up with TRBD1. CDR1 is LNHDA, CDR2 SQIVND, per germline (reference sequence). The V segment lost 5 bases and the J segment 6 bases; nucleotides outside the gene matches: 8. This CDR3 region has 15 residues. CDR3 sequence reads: CASSPQQGAAGELFF. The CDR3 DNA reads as TGTGCCAGTAGTCCGCAGCAGGGGGCCGCCGGGGAGCTGTTTTTT.

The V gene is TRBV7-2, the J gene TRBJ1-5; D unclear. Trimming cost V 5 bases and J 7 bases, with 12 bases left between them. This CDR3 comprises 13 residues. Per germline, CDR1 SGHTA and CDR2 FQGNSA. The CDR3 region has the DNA TGTGCCAGCAGCCGCAGTACAACCCAGCCCCAGCATTTT. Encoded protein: CASSRSTTQPQHF.

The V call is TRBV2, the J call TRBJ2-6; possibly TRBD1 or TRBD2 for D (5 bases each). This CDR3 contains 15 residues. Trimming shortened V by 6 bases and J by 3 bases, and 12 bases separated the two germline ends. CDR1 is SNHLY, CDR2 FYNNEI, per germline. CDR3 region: CASSTRGVGANVLTF. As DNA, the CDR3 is TGTGCCAGCAGCACTAGGGGAGTTGGGGCCAACGTCCTGACTTTC.

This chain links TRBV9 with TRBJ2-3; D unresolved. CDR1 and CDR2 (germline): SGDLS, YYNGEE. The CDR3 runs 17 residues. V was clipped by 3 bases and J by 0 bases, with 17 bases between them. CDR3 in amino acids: CASSATIRSPSTDTQYF. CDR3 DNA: TGTGCCAGCAGCGCCACGATACGGTCACCTAGCACAGATACGCAGTATTTT.

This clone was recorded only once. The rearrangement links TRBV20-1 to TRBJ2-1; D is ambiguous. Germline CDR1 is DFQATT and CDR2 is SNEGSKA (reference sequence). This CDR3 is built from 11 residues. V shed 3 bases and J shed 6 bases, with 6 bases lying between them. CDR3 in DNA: TGCAGTGCTAGTCGCCTCAATGAGCAGTTCTTC. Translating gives CSASRLNEQFF.

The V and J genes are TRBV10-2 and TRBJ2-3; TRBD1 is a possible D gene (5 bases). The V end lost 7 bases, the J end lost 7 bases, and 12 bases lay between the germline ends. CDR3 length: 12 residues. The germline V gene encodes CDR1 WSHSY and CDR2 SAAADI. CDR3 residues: CASNGMGHTQYF. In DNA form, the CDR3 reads TGCGCCAGCAATGGGATGGGGCATACGCAGTATTTT.

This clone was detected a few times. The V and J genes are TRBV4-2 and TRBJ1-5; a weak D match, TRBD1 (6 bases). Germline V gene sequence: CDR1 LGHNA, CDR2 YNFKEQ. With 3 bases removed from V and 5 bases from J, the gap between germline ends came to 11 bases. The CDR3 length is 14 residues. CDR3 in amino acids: CASSQDRTYQPQHF. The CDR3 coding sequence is TGTGCCAGCAGCCAGGACAGAACATATCAGCCCCAGCATTTT.

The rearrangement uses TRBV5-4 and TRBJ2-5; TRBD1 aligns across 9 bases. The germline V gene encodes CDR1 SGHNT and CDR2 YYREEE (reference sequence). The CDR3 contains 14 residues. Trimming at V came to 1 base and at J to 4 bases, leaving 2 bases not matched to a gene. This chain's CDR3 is CASSLMGQGETQYF. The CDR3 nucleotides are TGTGCCAGCAGCTTGATGGGACAGGGAGAGACCCAGTACTTC.